This is a list of T cell receptor beta chains from one sample in a study of T cell responses to AZD1222 COVID-19 vaccine. The assay was immunoSEQ multiplex PCR, and TCRdb's table has in-frame clones only and misses some. There are 150,000 to 180,000 clones in the sample; roughly nine tenths occur only once, and 15% to 20% lies in the top ten. Here the sequenced sample was peripheral blood, taken on day 0 of AZD1222 vaccination. The receptors derive from an adult in good health. CDR3s include the opening cysteine and the closing phenylalanine or tryptophan. Fields, in order: J gene, CDR3 length, D gene, V gene, clone size, CDR3 DNA, CDR3 protein. D genes are given only for firm matches. Clone size is given for some rows only: seen once, a few or many times, or a class if the clone is expanded.

TRBJ1-3	18	TRBD1	TRBV28	-	TGTGCCAGCAGCACACTACCCGGACAGGGGGCAACTGGAAACACCATATATTTT	CASSTLPGQGATGNTIYF
TRBJ1-6	19	-	TRBV7-9	-	TGTGCCAGCAGCTCCGCCGGGACGGATTTTAGCTCCTATAATTCACCCCTCCACTTT	CASSSAGTDFSSYNSPLHF
TRBJ2-3	15	-	TRBV6-5	-	TGTGCCAGCAGTTACTCAGGACGCCCCGCAGATACGCAGTATTTT	CASSYSGRPADTQYF
TRBJ1-2	16	-	TRBV5-1	-	TGCGCCAGCAGCTTGACACAGGGTCTGGGGCGAAGAGGCTACACCTTC	CASSLTQGLGRRGYTF
TRBJ1-4	14	-	TRBV5-1	-	TGCGCCAGCAGCTTGGACAGCCTACCTGAAAAACTGTTTTTT	CASSLDSLPEKLFF
TRBJ1-1	14	-	TRBV7-9	-	TGTGCCAGCAGCTTACAGGGGCAGAACACTGAAGCTTTCTTT	CASSLQGQNTEAFF
TRBJ1-2	13	-	TRBV6-5	once	TGTGCCAGCAGTACTACAGGGATTCATGGCTACACCTTC	CASSTTGIHGYTF
TRBJ1-3	15	-	TRBV4-3	-	TGCGCCAGCAGCCAAGAAGGCTATTCTGGAAACACCATATATTTT	CASSQEGYSGNTIYF
TRBJ1-4	14	-	TRBV24-1	once	TGTGCCACCAGTGCTGGCAGGATTAATGAAAAACTGTTTTTT	CATSAGRINEKLFF
TRBJ1-3	15	-	TRBV27	-	TGTGCCAGCAGTTTAAGGGGCAGCTCTGGAAACACCATATATTTT	CASSLRGSSGNTIYF
TRBJ1-5	14	TRBD1	TRBV2	few	TGTGCCAGCAGTTCGACAGGGCGCAATCAGCCCCAGCATTTT	CASSSTGRNQPQHF
TRBJ2-5	13	-	TRBV9	-	TGTGCCAGCTCGCCCGGGCCCCAAGAGACCCAGTACTTC	CASSPGPQETQYF